This T cell receptor beta chain came from a study of blood T cell repertoires in COVID-19. Under the authors' procedure: Amplified reference gene primers provided the basis for estimating nucleated cell counts. Assay: immunoSEQ multiplex PCR; the TCRdb copy retains only in-frame clones and omits some. D and trimming come from the DNA, and the V and J calls and clone size come from that table. This table holds roughly 370,000 clones, more than 75% found once. Trimming left V 5 bases short and J 0 bases short, with 11 bases between. Germline V gene data show CDR1 as MNHEY and CDR2 as SVGEGT. This CDR3 spans 15 amino acids. Participants came from under 30 US areas, aged about 18 to 90 years.

This sequence originates from a woman in her fifties or sixties who had recovered from COVID-19. The sample taken for sequencing was PBMCs or T cells enriched from blood (not recorded which). V is TRBV6-2 or TRBV6-3 and J is TRBJ2-1; D not certain. The CDR3 is CASSRTYSSYNEQFF. DNA for the CDR3: TGTGCCAGCAGTAGAACCTACAGCTCCTACAATGAGCAGTTCTTC.